The entry below gives a single T cell receptor (beta chain) sequence along with its context. Antigen specificity is unknown. Other nucleotide sequences in the sample specify the same CDR3. The repertoire was sequenced with immunoSEQ multiplex PCR; TCRdb's copy has only in-frame clones and lacks some. The table lists roughly 75,000 clones, 90% of them singletons. Collection occurred without any documented infections or immune events in donors. This CDR3 spans 12 amino acids. Germline-derived CDR1 and CDR2 are MNHEY and SVGAGI. The V gene lost 0 bases and the J gene lost 8 bases, with 7 bases spanning the gap. This entry is derived from a study of identifying expanded T cells in peripheral blood. Study conclusions and caveats: Variance in clone template counts between two-week samples significantly increased with total template count across all healthy donors. Differentially abundant clones: about 1.3 between replicates, 15 to 17 at approximately two weeks, around 20 at four.

This TCR was sampled from a person aged 18 to 70 in good health. Sequencing was performed on blood. The genes are TRBV6-5 and TRBJ1-2; tentative D call: TRBD1 (5 bases). DNA of the CDR3: TGTGCCAGCAGTTACTCCGGGGCGGGCTACACCTTC. As protein: CASSYSGAGYTF.